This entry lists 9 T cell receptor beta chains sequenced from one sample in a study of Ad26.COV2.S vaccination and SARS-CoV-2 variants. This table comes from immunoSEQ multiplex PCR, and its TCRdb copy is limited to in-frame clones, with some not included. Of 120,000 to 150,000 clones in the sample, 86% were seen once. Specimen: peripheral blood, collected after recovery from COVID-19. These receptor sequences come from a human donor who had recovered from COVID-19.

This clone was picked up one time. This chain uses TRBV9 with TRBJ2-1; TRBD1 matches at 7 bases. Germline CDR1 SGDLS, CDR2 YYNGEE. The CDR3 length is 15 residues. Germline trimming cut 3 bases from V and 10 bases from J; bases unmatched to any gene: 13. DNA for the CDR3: TGTGCCAGCAGCGACCGGGACAACAGGGGTTTCGAGCAGTTCTTC. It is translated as CASSDRDNRGFEQFF.

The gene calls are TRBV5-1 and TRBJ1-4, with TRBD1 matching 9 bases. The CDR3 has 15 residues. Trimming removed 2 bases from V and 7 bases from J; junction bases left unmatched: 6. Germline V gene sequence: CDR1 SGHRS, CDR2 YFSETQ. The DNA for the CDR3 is TGCGCCAGCAGCTTCGCCGGGACAGGGTTTGAAAAACTGTTTTTT. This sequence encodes CASSFAGTGFEKLFF.

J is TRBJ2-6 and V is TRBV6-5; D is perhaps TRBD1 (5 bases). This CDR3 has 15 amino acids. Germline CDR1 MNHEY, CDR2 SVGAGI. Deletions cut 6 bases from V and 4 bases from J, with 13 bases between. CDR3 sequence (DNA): TGTGCCAGCAGGCCCCAGGGATCCGGGGCCAACGTCCTGACTTTC. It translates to CASRPQGSGANVLTF.

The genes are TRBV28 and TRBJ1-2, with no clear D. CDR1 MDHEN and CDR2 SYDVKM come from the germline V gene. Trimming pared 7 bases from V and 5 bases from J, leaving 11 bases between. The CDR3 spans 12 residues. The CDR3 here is CASTWGDYGYTF. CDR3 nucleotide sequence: TGTGCCAGCACCTGGGGAGATTATGGCTACACCTTC.

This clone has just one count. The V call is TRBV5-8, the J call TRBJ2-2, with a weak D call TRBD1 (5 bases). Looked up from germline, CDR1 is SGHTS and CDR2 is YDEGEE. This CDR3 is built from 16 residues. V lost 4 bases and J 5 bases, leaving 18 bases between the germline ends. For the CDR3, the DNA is TGTGCCAGCAGCCCCTACGAAGGGGAAGGGACCGGGGAGCTGTTTTTT. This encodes CASSPYEGEGTGELFF.

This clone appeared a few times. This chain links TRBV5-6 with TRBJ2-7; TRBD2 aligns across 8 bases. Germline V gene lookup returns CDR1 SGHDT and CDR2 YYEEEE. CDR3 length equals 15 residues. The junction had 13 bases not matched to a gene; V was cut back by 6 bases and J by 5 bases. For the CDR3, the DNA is TGTGCCAGCACCCTCTCCGGGGGGGGTCACCACGAGCAGTACTTC. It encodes CASTLSGGGHHEQYF.

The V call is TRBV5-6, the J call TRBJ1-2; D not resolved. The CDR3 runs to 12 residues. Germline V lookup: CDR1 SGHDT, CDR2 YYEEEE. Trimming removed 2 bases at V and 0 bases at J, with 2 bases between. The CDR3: CASSFSNYGYTF. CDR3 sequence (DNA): TGTGCCAGCAGCTTCTCTAACTATGGCTACACCTTC.

The CDR3 sequence: CASSLFPSSYNEQFF. The CDR3 DNA reads as TGTGCCAGCAGCTTATTCCCGAGCTCCTACAATGAGCAGTTCTTC. This chain connects TRBV11-3 to TRBJ2-1; no firm D call. V dropped 2 bases and J dropped 0 bases, with 8 bases sitting between them. Per the germline V gene, CDR1 is SGHNT and CDR2 is YENEEA. The CDR3 loop spans 15 amino acids.

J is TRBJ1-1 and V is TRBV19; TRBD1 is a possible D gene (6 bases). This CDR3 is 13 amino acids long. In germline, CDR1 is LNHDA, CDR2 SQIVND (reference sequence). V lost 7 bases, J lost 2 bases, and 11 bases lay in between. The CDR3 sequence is CASTATGNTEAFF. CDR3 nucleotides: TGTGCCAGTACTGCGACAGGAAACACTGAAGCTTTCTTT.